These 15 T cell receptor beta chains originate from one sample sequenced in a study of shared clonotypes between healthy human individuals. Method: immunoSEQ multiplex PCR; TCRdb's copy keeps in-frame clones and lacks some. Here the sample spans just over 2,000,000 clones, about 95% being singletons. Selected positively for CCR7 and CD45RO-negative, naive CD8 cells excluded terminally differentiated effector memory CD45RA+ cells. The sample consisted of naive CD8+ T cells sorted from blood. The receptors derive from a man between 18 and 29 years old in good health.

The CDR3 DNA reads TGTGCCAGTAGTACTCGGGACTCTCCAAACACTGAAGCTTTCTTT. The encoded protein is CASSTRDSPNTEAFF. The gene calls are TRBV19 and TRBJ1-1; possible D gene TRBD1, 5 bases. CDR1 and CDR2 from the germline V gene are LNHDA and SQIVND (reference sequence). V lost 4 bases and J 2 bases, leaving 14 bases between the germline ends. The CDR3 has 15 residues.

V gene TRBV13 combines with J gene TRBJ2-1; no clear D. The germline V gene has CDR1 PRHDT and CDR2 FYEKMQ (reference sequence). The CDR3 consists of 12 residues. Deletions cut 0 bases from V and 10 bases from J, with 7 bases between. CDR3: CASSLGKIEQFF. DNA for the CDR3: TGTGCCAGCAGCTTAGGCAAGATAGAGCAGTTCTTC. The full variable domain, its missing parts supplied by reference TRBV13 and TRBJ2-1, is AAGVIQSPRHLIKEKRETATLKCYPIPRHDTVYWYQQGPGQDPQFLISFYEKMQSDKGSIPDRFSAQQFSDYHSELNMSSLELGDSALYFCASSLGKIEQFFGPGTRLTVL.

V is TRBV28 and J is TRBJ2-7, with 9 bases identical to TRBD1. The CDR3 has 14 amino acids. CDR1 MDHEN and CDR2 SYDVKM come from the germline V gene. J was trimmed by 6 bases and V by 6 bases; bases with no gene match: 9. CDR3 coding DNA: TGTGCCAGCAGCCTTGGGACAGGGTGGGTCGAGCAGTACTTC. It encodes CASSLGTGWVEQYF.

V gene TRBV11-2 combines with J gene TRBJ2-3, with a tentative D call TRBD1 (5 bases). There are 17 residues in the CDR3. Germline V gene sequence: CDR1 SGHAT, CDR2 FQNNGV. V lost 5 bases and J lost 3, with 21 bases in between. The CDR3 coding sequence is TGTGCCAGCAGCGATCACCGGACATTGCTTCAAACAGATACGCAGTATTTT. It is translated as CASSDHRTLLQTDTQYF.

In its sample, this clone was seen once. The CDR3 nucleotides are TGCAGCGTTGATTGCAGGGAAGCTTTCTTT. This gives the protein CSVDCREAFF. The chain employs TRBV29-1 and TRBJ1-1; D is unresolved. Germline lookup yields CDR1 SQVTM and CDR2 ANQGSEA. The CDR3 is 10 amino acids. V was pared by 3 bases and J by 8 bases, with 7 bases between.

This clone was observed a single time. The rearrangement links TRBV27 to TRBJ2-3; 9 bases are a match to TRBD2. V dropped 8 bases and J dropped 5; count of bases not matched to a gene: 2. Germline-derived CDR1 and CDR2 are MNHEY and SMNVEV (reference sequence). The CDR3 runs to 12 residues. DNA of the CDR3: TGTGCCAGCCGGACTAGCGTAGATACGCAGTATTTT. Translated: CASRTSVDTQYF.

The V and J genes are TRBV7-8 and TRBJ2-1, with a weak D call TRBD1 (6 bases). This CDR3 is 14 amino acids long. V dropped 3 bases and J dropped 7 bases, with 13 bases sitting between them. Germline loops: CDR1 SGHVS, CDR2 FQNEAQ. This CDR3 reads CASSFNDRSNEQFF. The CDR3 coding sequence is TGTGCCAGCAGCTTCAATGACAGGTCGAATGAGCAGTTCTTC.

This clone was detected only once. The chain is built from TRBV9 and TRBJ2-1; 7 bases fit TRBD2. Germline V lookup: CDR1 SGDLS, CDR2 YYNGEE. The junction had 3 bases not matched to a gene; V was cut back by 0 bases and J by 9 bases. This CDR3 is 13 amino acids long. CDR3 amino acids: CASSVAGGTEQFF. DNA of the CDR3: TGTGCCAGCAGCGTAGCGGGGGGAACTGAGCAGTTCTTC.

The CDR3 reads CASSATRNTEAFF. CDR3 sequence (DNA): TGTGCCAGCAGCGCCACTAGGAACACTGAAGCTTTCTTT. The rearrangement uses TRBV9 and TRBJ1-1; D remains ambiguous. The germline V gene encodes CDR1 SGDLS and CDR2 YYNGEE. The germline V and J ends were trimmed by 3 bases and 1 base, with 7 bases remaining between them. This CDR3 spans 13 amino acids. The whole variable domain, filled in from reference TRBV9 and TRBJ1-1, reads DSGVTQTPKHLITATGQRVTLRCSPRSGDLSVYWYQQSLDQGLQFLIQYYNGEERAKGNILERFSAQQFPDLHSELNLSSLELGDSALYFCASSATRNTEAFFGQGTRLTVV.

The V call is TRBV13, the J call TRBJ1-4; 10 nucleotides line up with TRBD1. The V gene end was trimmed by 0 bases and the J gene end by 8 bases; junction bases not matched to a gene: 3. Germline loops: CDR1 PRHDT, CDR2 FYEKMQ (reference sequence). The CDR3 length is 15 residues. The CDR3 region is CASSLGTGGEEKLFF. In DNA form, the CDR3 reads TGTGCCAGCAGCTTAGGGACAGGGGGCGAGGAAAAACTGTTTTTT.

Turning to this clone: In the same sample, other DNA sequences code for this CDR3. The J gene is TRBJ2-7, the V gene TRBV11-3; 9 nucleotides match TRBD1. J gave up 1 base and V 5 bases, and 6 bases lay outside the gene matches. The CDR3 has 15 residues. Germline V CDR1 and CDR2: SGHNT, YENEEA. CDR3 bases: TGTGCCAGCAGCCCACGGACAGGGGTTTCCTACGAGCAGTACTTC. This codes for CASSPRTGVSYEQYF.

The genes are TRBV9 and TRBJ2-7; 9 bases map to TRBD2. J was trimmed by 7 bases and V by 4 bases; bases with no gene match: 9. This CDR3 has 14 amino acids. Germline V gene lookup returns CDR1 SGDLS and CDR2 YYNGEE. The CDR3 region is CASSPSSGTSEQYF. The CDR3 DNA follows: TGTGCCAGCAGCCCCTCTAGCGGGACGAGTGAGCAGTACTTC.

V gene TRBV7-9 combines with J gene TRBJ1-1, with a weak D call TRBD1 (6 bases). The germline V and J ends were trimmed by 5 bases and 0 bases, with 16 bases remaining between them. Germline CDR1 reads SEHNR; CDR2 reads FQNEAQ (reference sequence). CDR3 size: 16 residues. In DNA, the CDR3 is TGTGCCAGCAGCAAGCGGACAGACGCCATGAACACTGAAGCTTTCTTT. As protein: CASSKRTDAMNTEAFF.

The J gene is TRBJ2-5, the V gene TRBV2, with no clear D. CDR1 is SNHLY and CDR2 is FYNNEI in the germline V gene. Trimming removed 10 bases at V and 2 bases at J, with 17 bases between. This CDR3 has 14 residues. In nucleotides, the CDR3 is TGTGCCAAGCGAGAATTCGGCCAGCAAGAGACCCAGTACTTC. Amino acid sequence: CAKREFGQQETQYF.

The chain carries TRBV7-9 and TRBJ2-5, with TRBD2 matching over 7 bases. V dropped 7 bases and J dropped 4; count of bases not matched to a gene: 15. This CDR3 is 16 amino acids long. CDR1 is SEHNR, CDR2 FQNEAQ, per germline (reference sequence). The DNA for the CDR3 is TGTGCCAGCACCCTAGGGGAGGGGTTCGATGGAGAGACCCAGTACTTC. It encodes CASTLGEGFDGETQYF. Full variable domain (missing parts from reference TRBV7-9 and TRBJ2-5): DTGVSQNPRHKITKRGQNVTFRCDPISEHNRLYWYRQTLGQGPEFLTYFQNEAQLEKSRLLSDRFSAERPKGSFSTLEIQRTEQGDSAMYLCASTLGEGFDGETQYFGPGTRLLVL.